The 22 T cell receptor beta chains below all came from one sample that was sequenced in a study of blood T cell repertoires in COVID-19. Only in-frame clones appear in the TCRdb table, and some are missing; sequencing was by immunoSEQ multiplex PCR. The top ten hold around 7.5% of the sample, which has under 450,000 clones, 80% to 90% seen once. The sample taken for sequencing was peripheral blood. The receptors were gathered from a woman aged 55-70 years with COVID-19, enrolled during active disease.

The rearrangement uses TRBV5-6 and TRBJ1-4; TRBD1 matches 7 bases. Germline CDR1 reads SGHDT; CDR2 reads YYEEEE. The CDR3 runs to 17 residues. Germline trimming cut 1 base from V and 0 bases from J; bases unmatched to any gene: 6. CDR3 coding DNA: TGTGCCAGCAGCTTGCCCACAACAGGGGCAACTAATGAAAAACTGTTTTTT. Its translation is CASSLPTTGATNEKLFF.

This CDR3 reads CARSKTDSSTNEKLFF. CDR3 DNA sequence: TGTGCCAGAAGCAAAACCGACAGTTCAACTAATGAAAAACTGTTTTTT. The gene calls are TRBV5-3 and TRBJ1-4; D is possibly TRBD1 (5 bases). TRBV5-3 is known as an ORF, though its function is uncertain. The CDR3 runs 16 residues. V lost 4 bases and J 0 bases, leaving 13 bases between the germline ends.

The chain recombines TRBV6-4 with TRBJ1-6; a possible D gene is TRBD1 (5 bases). Trimming shortened V by 0 bases and J by 9 bases, and 6 bases separated the two germline ends. Looked up from germline, CDR1 is MRHNA and CDR2 is SNTAGT. The CDR3 totals 13 residues. The CDR3, as DNA: TGTGCCAGCAGTGACTCAGGGGTTTCACCCCTCCACTTT. It specifies CASSDSGVSPLHF.

In its sample, this clone was seen once. V gene TRBV27 combines with J gene TRBJ2-1; possibly TRBD2 for D (5 bases). Germline V gene lookup returns CDR1 MNHEY and CDR2 SMNVEV (reference sequence). The CDR3 extends over 16 amino acids. V shed 0 bases and J shed 4 bases, with 13 bases lying between them. The CDR3 here is CASSLSEDSRYNEQFF. DNA of the CDR3: TGTGCCAGCAGTTTATCAGAGGACTCTAGATACAATGAGCAGTTCTTC.

The gene calls are TRBV27 and TRBJ2-5; D not resolved. The CDR3 sequence is 12 residues long. V was cut by 8 bases and J by 5 bases, with 12 bases left in between. Germline lookup yields CDR1 MNHEY and CDR2 SMNVEV (reference sequence). The CDR3 region is CASAKSTETQYF. The CDR3 bases are TGTGCCAGCGCAAAGTCTACGGAGACCCAGTACTTC.

The V call is TRBV30, the J call TRBJ1-2; D unclear. The CDR3 extends over 14 amino acids. Germline V gene lookup returns CDR1 GTSNPN and CDR2 SVGIG (reference sequence). With 0 bases removed from V and 8 bases from J, the gap between germline ends came to 16 bases. In DNA form, the CDR3 reads TGTGCCTGGAGTGTATCACGGGGTGAGGGCGGCTACACCTTC. Residues: CAWSVSRGEGGYTF.

The chain links TRBV15 to TRBJ2-3; D gene uncertain. Germline-derived CDR1 and CDR2 are LNHNV and YYDKDF (reference sequence). The CDR3 length is 14 residues. V lost 0 bases and J lost 4, with 8 bases in between. CDR3 residues: CATSRDRSADTQYF. DNA of the CDR3: TGTGCCACCAGCAGAGATAGGAGCGCAGATACGCAGTATTTT.

Details on this clone: The sample has other DNA sequences that encode this CDR3 too. This chain uses TRBV30 with TRBJ1-1; D unclear. V was clipped by 0 bases and J by 5 bases, with 10 bases between them. This CDR3 spans 13 amino acids. Looked up from germline, CDR1 is GTSNPN and CDR2 is SVGIG (reference sequence). The CDR3 sequence: CAWSVRGGTEAFF. The CDR3 coding sequence is TGTGCCTGGAGTGTACGGGGTGGGACTGAAGCTTTCTTT.

The rearrangement joins TRBV11-3 to TRBJ1-2; D gene ambiguous. Germline lookup yields CDR1 SGHNT and CDR2 YENEEA. The length of the CDR3 is 15 residues. V was pared by 1 base and J by 0 bases, with 9 bases between. The CDR3 reads CASSLGLPPNYGYTF. The CDR3 region has the DNA TGTGCCAGCAGCTTAGGACTCCCTCCTAACTATGGCTACACCTTC.

This clone showed up just once. The chain uses TRBV7-3 and TRBJ2-1; 13 nucleotides align to TRBD2. The CDR3 spans 15 residues. The germline V gene encodes CDR1 SGHTA and CDR2 FQGTGA. The V segment lost 3 bases and the J segment 10 bases; nucleotides outside the gene matches: 6. CDR3 loop: CASSLGGLAGREQFF. The CDR3 DNA reads as TGTGCCAGCAGCTTGGGGGGACTAGCGGGGAGAGAGCAGTTCTTC.

The chain carries TRBV18 and TRBJ1-4; possibly TRBD1 for D (5 bases). Germline V gene data show CDR1 as KGHSH and CDR2 as LQKENI. V shed 4 bases and J shed 6 bases, with 15 bases lying between them. This CDR3 is built from 15 residues. CDR3 DNA: TGTGCCAGCTCACGAACAGGCCTCCGGGATGAAAAACTGTTTTTT. This sequence encodes CASSRTGLRDEKLFF.

The chain couples TRBV11-3 to TRBJ2-1; 12 bases match TRBD2. The CDR3 is 16 amino acids. CDR1 and CDR2 (germline): SGHNT, YENEEA. The V segment lost 5 bases and the J segment 8 bases; nucleotides outside the gene matches: 10. The CDR3 sequence is CASSAGASGGADEQFF. DNA for the CDR3: TGTGCCAGCAGCGCGGGGGCTAGCGGGGGGGCCGATGAGCAGTTCTTC.

The rearrangement links TRBV4-3 to TRBJ2-1; 9 bases fit TRBD1. J gave up 8 bases and V 1 base, and 3 bases lay outside the gene matches. The CDR3 consists of 14 residues. Germline CDR1 and CDR2: LGHNA and YSLEER. CDR3 loop: CASSQVTGGDEQFF. The CDR3 DNA is TGCGCCAGCAGCCAAGTTACAGGGGGCGATGAGCAGTTCTTC.

The V call is TRBV7-3, the J call TRBJ2-5; D might be TRBD1 (5 bases). Trimming pared 7 bases from V and 5 bases from J, leaving 14 bases between. Germline V gene data show CDR1 as SGHTA and CDR2 as FQGTGA. This CDR3 spans 13 amino acids. This CDR3 reads CASTPPGIETQYF. Written as DNA, the CDR3 is TGTGCCAGCACCCCGCCAGGGATCGAGACCCAGTACTTC. Full variable domain (outside the CDR3, taken from reference TRBV7-3 and TRBJ2-5): GAGVSQTPSNKVTEKGKYVELRCDPISGHTALYWYRQSLGQGPEFLIYFQGTGAADDSGLPNDRFFAVRPEGSVSTLKIQRTERGDSAVYLCASTPPGIETQYFGPGTRLLVL.

This clone appeared a few times. The V call is TRBV10-3, the J call TRBJ1-1; 10 bases are a match to TRBD1. V dropped 4 bases and J dropped 0; count of bases not matched to a gene: 2. The length of the CDR3 is 15 residues. Germline lookup yields CDR1 ENHRY and CDR2 SYGVKD. The CDR3 region has the DNA TGTGCCATCAGTGGGGACAGGGGCGTGAACACTGAAGCTTTCTTT. Translation gives CAISGDRGVNTEAFF.

The gene calls are TRBV19 and TRBJ1-5, with a weak D call TRBD1 (5 bases). V dropped 9 bases and J dropped 4 bases, with 22 bases sitting between them. This CDR3 has 16 residues. Germline CDR1 and CDR2: LNHDA and SQIVND (reference sequence). CDR3 DNA: TGTGCCAGCGGAATCTTGGGGGGAATGGGAAATCAGCCCCAGCATTTT. It translates to CASGILGGMGNQPQHF.

The rearrangement joins TRBV13 to TRBJ1-3, with 10 bases aligning to TRBD1. The V gene end was trimmed by 5 bases and the J gene end by 3 bases; junction bases not matched to a gene: 4. This CDR3 has 15 amino acids. Germline-derived CDR1 and CDR2 are PRHDT and FYEKMQ (reference sequence). The CDR3 loop reads CASSRQGASGNTIYF. In nucleotides, the CDR3 is TGTGCCAGCAGCCGACAGGGGGCAAGTGGAAACACCATATATTTT.

This chain uses TRBV5-4 with TRBJ2-1, with D possibly being TRBD2 (6 bases). V lost 4 bases and J lost 6, with 11 bases in between. The V gene's germline CDR1 is SGHNT and CDR2 YYREEE (reference sequence). The CDR3 loop spans 13 amino acids. The CDR3 loop is CASSADGGNEQFF. CDR3 DNA: TGTGCCAGCAGCGCTGACGGGGGCAATGAGCAGTTCTTC.

This clone was detected a few times. The chain carries TRBV6-2 or TRBV6-3 and TRBJ1-6, with D possibly TRBD1 on 5 matching bases. Trimming cost V 2 bases and J 8 bases, with 7 bases left between them. The CDR3 has 13 amino acids. Germline V gene data show CDR1 as MNHEY and CDR2 as SVGEGT. The CDR3 region is CASSYRGYSPLHF. Here the CDR3 DNA reads TGTGCCAGCAGTTACAGGGGTTATTCACCCCTCCACTTT.

This chain joins TRBV6-5 and TRBJ2-3; the D gene is possibly TRBD1 (5 bases). Germline V gene data show CDR1 as MNHEY and CDR2 as SVGAGI. The germline V and J ends were trimmed by 9 bases and 0 bases, with 7 bases remaining between them. The length of the CDR3 is 12 residues. CDR3 nucleotides: TGTGCCAGTAGGGGCAGCACAGATACGCAGTATTTT. It translates to CASRGSTDTQYF.

The chain combines TRBV29-1 with TRBJ2-7; D possibly corresponds to TRBD1 (5 bases). Germline CDR1 is SQVTM and CDR2 is ANQGSEA. V gave up 3 bases and J gave up 1 base, with 13 bases separating them. The CDR3 runs 14 residues. The DNA of the CDR3 is TGCAGCGTTGAGGTCCAGGGCCTTTCCTACGAGCAGTACTTC. The encoded protein is CSVEVQGLSYEQYF.

This chain links TRBV7-9 with TRBJ1-2; D is possibly TRBD1 (6 bases). The CDR3 length is 12 residues. The V end was cut by 5 bases, the J end by 5 bases, with 9 bases between. In germline, CDR1 is SEHNR, CDR2 FQNEAQ (reference sequence). The CDR3: CASSPGEYGYTF. CDR3 sequence (DNA): TGTGCCAGCAGCCCAGGGGAGTATGGCTACACCTTC.